This TCR beta chain was identified in a study of patients and donors after allogeneic stem cell transplantation. Deletions cut 4 bases from V and 3 bases from J, with 9 bases between. Germline V gene data show CDR1 as KGHDR and CDR2 as SFDVKD. The CDR3 loop spans 14 amino acids. TCRdb re-analysed the RT-PCR reads in MiXCR, keeping a single row per CDR3 protein. This table holds 90,000 to 120,000 distinct CDR3 sequences, approximately 40% found once. The sample comprised blood, either unsorted or a sorted T cell fraction (not recorded which). The rearrangement joins TRBV24-1 to TRBJ1-5; D might be TRBD1 (5 bases). This TCR was recovered from a human donor who was either an allogeneic HSCT recipient or a stem cell or donor lymphocyte infusion donor (not recorded which). It is not recorded whose cells these are; they may come from a transplant donor. CDR3 sequence (DNA): TGTGCCACCAGTGACAGACAGATCAATCAGCCCCAGCATTTT. It is translated as CATSDRQINQPQHF.